This TCR beta chain derives from a study of blood T cell repertoires in COVID-19. CDR1 MNHNY and CDR2 SVGAGI come from the germline V gene (reference sequence). Trimming left V 6 bases short and J 4 bases short, with 18 bases between. This CDR3 spans 15 amino acids. Per the original data handling: Amplification of reference gene primers was used by the study to estimate nucleated cell counts. Measured with immunoSEQ multiplex PCR; TCRdb has only the in-frame clones, and not every one. The V and J calls and clone size were taken over from that table, and D and trimming were inferred from the DNA. Of tens of thousands of clones listed, around four fifths are singletons.

J is TRBJ1-1 and V is TRBV6-6; a possible D gene is TRBD1 (5 bases). The receptor comes from a man in his 60s with COVID-19, enrolled during active disease. What was sequenced was peripheral blood. In nucleotides, the CDR3 is TGTGCCAGCAGATCCCCGGGCCAGGGAGGCACTGAAGCTTTCTTT. Protein: CASRSPGQGGTEAFF.